The clone carrying this TCR beta chain was counted only a few times. This sample is part of a study of T cell changes during pregnancy in multiple sclerosis. Libraries were prepared by immunoSEQ multiplex PCR; TCRdb keeps only in-frame clonotypes and omits some of them. The sample carries approximately 8,500 clones, about nine tenths recorded once. Material: CD8+ T cells from peripheral blood mononuclear cells, obtained in the first trimester of pregnancy. This TCR derives from a female donor in good health, enrolled as a control in a pregnancy study.

The CDR3 DNA is TGTGCCAGCAGCCGTGACAGGGGGAACACTGAAGCTTTCTTT. Protein sequence: CASSRDRGNTEAFF. V gene TRBV27 combines with J gene TRBJ1-1, with TRBD1 matching 8 bases. V dropped 6 bases and J dropped 1; count of bases not matched to a gene: 4. The germline V gene has CDR1 MNHEY and CDR2 SMNVEV (reference sequence). The CDR3 has 14 residues.